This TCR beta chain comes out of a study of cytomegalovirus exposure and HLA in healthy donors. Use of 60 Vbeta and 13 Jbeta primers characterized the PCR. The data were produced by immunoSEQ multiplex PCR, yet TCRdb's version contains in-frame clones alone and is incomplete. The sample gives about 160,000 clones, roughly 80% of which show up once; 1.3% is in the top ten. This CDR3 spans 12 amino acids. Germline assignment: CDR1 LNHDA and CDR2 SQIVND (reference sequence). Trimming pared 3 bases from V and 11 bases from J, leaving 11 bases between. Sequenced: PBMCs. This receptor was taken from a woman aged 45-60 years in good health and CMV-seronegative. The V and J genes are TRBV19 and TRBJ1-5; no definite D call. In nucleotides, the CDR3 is TGTGCCAGTAGTATCTCTGCAGGTACCCAGCATTTT. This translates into CASSISAGTQHF.